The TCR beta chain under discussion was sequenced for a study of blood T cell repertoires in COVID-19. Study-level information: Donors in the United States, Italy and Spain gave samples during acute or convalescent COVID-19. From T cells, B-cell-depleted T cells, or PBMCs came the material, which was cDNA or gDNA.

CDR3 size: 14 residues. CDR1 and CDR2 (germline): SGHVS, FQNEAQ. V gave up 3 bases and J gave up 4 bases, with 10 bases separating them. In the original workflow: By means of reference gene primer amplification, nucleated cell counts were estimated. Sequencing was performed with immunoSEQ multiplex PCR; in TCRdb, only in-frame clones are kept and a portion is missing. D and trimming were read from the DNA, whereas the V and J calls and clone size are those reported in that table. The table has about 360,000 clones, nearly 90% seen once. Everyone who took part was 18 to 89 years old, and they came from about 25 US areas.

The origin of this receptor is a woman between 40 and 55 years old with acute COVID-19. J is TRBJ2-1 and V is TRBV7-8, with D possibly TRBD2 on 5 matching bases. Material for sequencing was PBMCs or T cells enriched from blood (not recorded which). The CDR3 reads CASSFQERYNEQFF. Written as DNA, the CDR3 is TGTGCCAGCAGCTTTCAGGAGCGGTACAATGAGCAGTTCTTC.